The 29 T cell receptor beta chains below all came from one sample that was sequenced in a study of shared clonotypes between healthy human individuals. As defined, naive CD8 cells were CD45RO-negative and positively selected for CCR7, with terminally differentiated effector memory CD45RA+ cells excluded. TCRdb's table, derived via immunoSEQ multiplex PCR, lists solely in-frame clones and lacks some. The sample includes just over 2,000,000 clones, approximately 94% of them seen just once. The material sequenced was naive CD8+ T cells sorted from blood. These receptor sequences come from a man in his late teens or twenties in good health.

CDR3: CASDSPDRGTDTQYF. CDR3 nucleotides: TGCGCCAGCGATTCCCCGGACAGAGGCACAGATACGCAGTATTTT. The chain links TRBV4-1 to TRBJ2-3; D perhaps matches TRBD1 (6 bases). The CDR3 contains 15 residues. Germline values: CDR1 MGHRA, CDR2 YSYEKL. The V gene lost 8 bases and the J gene lost 1 base, with 16 bases spanning the gap.

To note about this clone: The sample contains more than one DNA sequence encoding this CDR3. V gene TRBV2 combines with J gene TRBJ2-7; 8 bases are a match to TRBD1. The CDR3 loop spans 13 amino acids. The germline gives CDR1 SNHLY, CDR2 FYNNEI. The junction had 3 bases not matched to a gene; V was cut back by 6 bases and J by 2 bases. CDR3 bases: TGTGCCAGCAGGGGGACAGGAGCCTACGAGCAGTACTTC. Amino acid sequence: CASRGTGAYEQYF.

The chain carries TRBV7-9 and TRBJ1-4, with D possibly matching TRBD1 (5 bases). Germline values: CDR1 SEHNR, CDR2 FQNEAQ (reference sequence). The CDR3 is 18 amino acids. V lost 3 bases and J 10 bases, leaving 27 bases between the germline ends. The CDR3 region is CASSFPPGTTEQLGKLFF. CDR3 in DNA: TGTGCCAGCAGCTTCCCTCCAGGGACTACTGAACAACTCGGAAAACTGTTTTTT.

The chain couples TRBV2 to TRBJ2-3, with a weak D call TRBD1 (6 bases). Germline assignment: CDR1 SNHLY and CDR2 FYNNEI. V shed 2 bases and J shed 3 bases, with 12 bases lying between them. The CDR3 is made up of 15 amino acids. The CDR3 is CASSETAGETDTQYF. CDR3 nucleotides: TGTGCCAGCAGTGAAACGGCAGGGGAAACAGATACGCAGTATTTT. The full variable domain, its missing parts supplied by reference TRBV2 and TRBJ2-3, is EPEVTQTPSHQVTQMGQEVILRCVPISNHLYFYWYRQILGQKVEFLVSFYNNEISEKSEIFDDQFSVERPDGSNFTLKIRSTKLEDSAMYFCASSETAGETDTQYFGPGTRLTVL.

This chain links TRBV11-2 with TRBJ2-7; D not resolved. V gave up 3 bases and J gave up 2 bases, with 11 bases separating them. Per germline, CDR1 SGHAT and CDR2 FQNNGV. The CDR3 extends over 14 amino acids. This CDR3 is CASSFSTYAYEQYF. In DNA, the CDR3 is TGTGCCAGCAGCTTTAGTACGTACGCCTACGAGCAGTACTTC.

This rearrangement joins TRBV7-9 to TRBJ1-4; D not certain. This CDR3 comprises 16 residues. Deletions cut 0 bases from V and 8 bases from J, with 16 bases between. CDR1 and CDR2 from the germline V gene are SEHNR and FQNEAQ (reference sequence). The CDR3 loop reads CASSLAAVEGVEKLFF. The CDR3 nucleotides read TGTGCCAGCAGCTTAGCAGCGGTGGAGGGCGTAGAAAAACTGTTTTTT.

The chain's CDR3 is CAGGDRVSNQPQHF. The CDR3 nucleotides read TGTGCCGGGGGGGACAGGGTTAGCAATCAGCCCCAGCATTTT. The chain carries TRBV6-1 and TRBJ1-5; 9 bases are shared with TRBD1. The germline CDR1 and CDR2 sequences are MNHNS and SASEGT. This CDR3 comprises 14 residues. The V segment lost 11 bases and the J segment 0 bases; nucleotides outside the gene matches: 5.

Concerning this clone: Other DNA sequences in the same sample also yield this CDR3. The chain recombines TRBV9 with TRBJ1-5; TRBD1 matches at 7 bases. This CDR3 is 14 amino acids long. Losses at the gene ends were 2 bases for V and 4 bases for J; bases not matched to a gene: 3. Looked up from germline, CDR1 is SGDLS and CDR2 is YYNGEE. For the CDR3, the DNA is TGTGCCAGCAGCGTCGGGACAGATAATCAGCCCCAGCATTTT. This sequence encodes CASSVGTDNQPQHF.

V is TRBV7-8 and J is TRBJ2-7; D is perhaps TRBD2 (6 bases). Germline V CDR1 and CDR2: SGHVS, FQNEAQ. Trimming left V 4 bases short and J 2 bases short, with 12 bases between. The CDR3 length is 14 residues. This CDR3 is CASSSRTTAYEQYF. The CDR3 DNA is TGTGCCAGCAGCTCCAGGACTACCGCCTACGAGCAGTACTTC.

This clone was recorded once. The chain links TRBV7-2 to TRBJ2-3, with no clear D. CDR1 and CDR2 (germline): SGHTA, FQGNSA. This CDR3 has 15 residues. V lost 7 bases and J lost 0, with 14 bases in between. This chain's CDR3 is CASTSGGTSTDTQYF. The CDR3 nucleotides read TGTGCCAGCACCTCGGGTGGAACTAGCACAGATACGCAGTATTTT.

V is TRBV10-3 and J is TRBJ1-2; 9 bases match TRBD1. There are 15 residues in the CDR3. V was pared by 3 bases and J by 4 bases, with 6 bases of the junction left unmatched. CDR1 is ENHRY, CDR2 SYGVKD, per germline. CDR3 protein: CAISDVTGGIYGYTF. The CDR3 nucleotides are TGTGCCATCAGTGATGTGACAGGGGGAATCTATGGCTACACCTTC.

This chain joins TRBV7-9 and TRBJ2-7; 12 nucleotides align to TRBD1. V lost 5 bases to trimming and J lost 6 bases; unmatched junction nucleotides: 5. The germline V gene encodes CDR1 SEHNR and CDR2 FQNEAQ (reference sequence). The CDR3 consists of 14 residues. This CDR3 is CASSEGTGGIEQYF. CDR3 bases: TGTGCCAGCAGCGAAGGGACAGGGGGCATCGAGCAGTACTTC.

A remark on this clone: Other DNA sequences of this sample code for an identical CDR3. This chain uses TRBV5-6 with TRBJ2-3; perhaps TRBD1 as D (5 bases). Germline lookup yields CDR1 SGHDT and CDR2 YYEEEE. V shed 0 bases and J shed 6 bases, with 8 bases lying between them. The CDR3 is 13 amino acids. The DNA of the CDR3 is TGTGCCAGCAGCTTGGGGGGCTCGGATACGCAGTATTTT. Its protein is CASSLGGSDTQYF.

V and J are TRBV6-5 and TRBJ1-6; 8 bases align to TRBD1. Trimming took 8 bases from V and 10 from J; bases not matched to a gene: 7. The CDR3 is 13 residues long. Germline V CDR1 and CDR2: MNHEY, SVGAGI. CDR3 loop: CASADRGGSPLHF. The CDR3 DNA follows: TGTGCCAGCGCCGACAGGGGAGGCTCACCCCTCCACTTT.

This rearrangement joins TRBV28 to TRBJ2-7; either TRBD1 or TRBD2 may fit D (6 bases each). Germline CDR1 and CDR2: MDHEN and SYDVKM. CDR3 length equals 14 residues. Trimming pared 2 bases from V and 5 bases from J, leaving 13 bases between. The CDR3 spells CASSLRGLNHEQYF. In DNA form, the CDR3 reads TGTGCCAGCAGTTTACGGGGGCTTAATCACGAGCAGTACTTC.

The DNA for the CDR3 is TGTGCCAGCAGTGAGAACCATGAGCAGTTCTTC. It yields the protein CASSENHEQFF. The chain links TRBV6-1 to TRBJ2-1, with D hard to call. Trimming cost V 3 bases and J 8 bases, with 5 bases left between them. Germline V gene data show CDR1 as MNHNS and CDR2 as SASEGT. This CDR3 region has 11 residues.

Regarding this clone: Within the sample, other DNA sequences also encode this same CDR3. This chain connects TRBV9 to TRBJ2-7; D may be TRBD2 (5 bases). V dropped 2 bases and J dropped 0 bases, with 12 bases sitting between them. CDR1 is SGDLS, CDR2 YYNGEE, per germline. This CDR3 region has 15 residues. The CDR3 coding sequence is TGTGCCAGCAGCGTTGGAGGCTCTAGCTCCTACGAGCAGTACTTC. The encoded protein is CASSVGGSSSYEQYF.

A note on this clone: Compared with germline, one end of the junction differs, possibly owing to a read error. The chain links TRBV7-7 to TRBJ2-7; 15 nucleotides line up with TRBD2. Germline V gene data show CDR1 as SSHAT and CDR2 as FNYEAQ (reference sequence). CDR3 length: 22 residues. This CDR3 is CASSTPGLAGGGVPRSSYEQYF. The CDR3 region has the DNA TGTGCTAGCAGCACGCCGGGACTAGCGGGAGGAGGAGTCCCAAGGAGCTCCTACGAGCAGTACTTC.

Turning to this clone: Other DNA sequences from this sample encode an identical CDR3 as well. The chain couples TRBV5-1 to TRBJ1-1, with TRBD1 identical over 9 bases. V was pared by 4 bases and J by 6 bases, with 4 bases of the junction left unmatched. The CDR3 is 13 amino acids. In germline, CDR1 is SGHRS, CDR2 YFSETQ. DNA for the CDR3: TGCGCCAGCAGCCCGGGACAGGGCGCTGAAGCTTTCTTT. The encoded protein is CASSPGQGAEAFF.

The V call is TRBV29-1, the J call TRBJ2-7; TRBD1 matches 7 bases. Germline V gives CDR1 SQVTM, CDR2 ANQGSEA. V lost 5 bases, J lost 5 bases, and 6 bases stayed unmatched. The CDR3 has 12 amino acids. The CDR3 sequence: CSVRTGAHEQYF. CDR3 nucleotide sequence: TGCAGCGTTCGTACAGGGGCCCACGAGCAGTACTTC.

The chain uses TRBV7-2 and TRBJ2-1; D is unclear. The V gene's germline CDR1 is SGHTA and CDR2 FQGNSA. V was trimmed by 3 bases and J by 4 bases, leaving 4 bases between them. The CDR3 spans 12 residues. CDR3 sequence: CASSFKYNEQFF. The CDR3 nucleotides read TGTGCCAGCAGCTTTAAGTACAATGAGCAGTTCTTC. The full variable domain, rest sourced from reference TRBV7-2 and TRBJ2-1, is GAGVSQSPSNKVTEKGKDVELRCDPISGHTALYWYRQSLGQGLEFLIYFQGNSAPDKSGLPSDRFSAERTGGSVSTLTIQRTQQEDSAVYLCASSFKYNEQFFGPGTRLTVL.

The rearrangement uses TRBV11-3 and TRBJ2-7, with TRBD1 matching 11 bases. CDR3 length: 14 amino acids. The V and J ends lost 5 bases and 4 bases, in that order; junction bases with no gene match: 4. The germline V gene encodes CDR1 SGHNT and CDR2 YENEEA. The CDR3 sequence: CASSIGQGAYEQYF. The CDR3 region has the DNA TGTGCCAGCAGCATCGGACAGGGGGCATACGAGCAGTACTTC.

The rearrangement links TRBV5-1 to TRBJ1-5, with D possibly being TRBD1 (6 bases). Germline lookup yields CDR1 SGHRS and CDR2 YFSETQ. V was shortened by 2 bases and J by 1 base, with 10 bases between the two germline ends. This CDR3 is 15 amino acids long. The CDR3 loop reads CASSFRGGSNQPQHF. Written as DNA, the CDR3 is TGCGCCAGCAGCTTTCGAGGGGGGAGCAATCAGCCCCAGCATTTT.

J is TRBJ2-5 and V is TRBV11-2; TRBD2 is a possible D gene (6 bases). Germline-derived CDR1 and CDR2 are SGHAT and FQNNGV. This CDR3 region has 13 residues. Trimming took 5 bases from V and 5 from J, leaving 12 bases between them. The CDR3 here is CASSKTRGETQYF. The CDR3 DNA reads TGTGCCAGCAGCAAGACCCGGGGGGAGACCCAGTACTTC. Using reference TRBV11-2 and TRBJ2-5 for the parts outside the CDR3, the full variable domain is EAGVAQSPRYKIIEKRQSVAFWCNPISGHATLYWYQQILGQGPKLLIQFQNNGVVDDSQLPKDRFSAERLKGVDSTLKIQPAKLEDSAVYLCASSKTRGETQYFGPGTRLLVL.

The chain carries TRBV23-1 and TRBJ1-2; D is possibly TRBD1 (6 bases). TRBV23-1 is known as an ORF, though its function is uncertain. V was pared by 2 bases and J by 1 base, with 11 bases between. This CDR3 has 15 residues. The CDR3 loop reads CASSQERTVNYGYTF. In DNA, the CDR3 is TGCGCCAGCAGTCAAGAGCGGACAGTTAACTATGGCTACACCTTC.

The chain carries TRBV9 and TRBJ1-2; D is unresolved. Trimming removed 2 bases from V and 7 bases from J, with 12 bases in between. This CDR3 has 13 amino acids. The germline V gene has CDR1 SGDLS and CDR2 YYNGEE. The CDR3: CASSVSLGGGYTF. The CDR3 DNA is TGTGCCAGCAGCGTTTCTTTGGGTGGTGGCTACACCTTC.

Here the CDR3 reads CASSWWENTEAFF. In DNA, the CDR3 is TGTGCCAGCAGCTGGTGGGAGAACACTGAAGCTTTCTTT. The J gene is TRBJ1-1, the V gene TRBV5-6; D unresolved. Trimming stripped 3 bases from V and 1 base from J, with 7 bases between. Germline CDR1 reads SGHDT; CDR2 reads YYEEEE. This CDR3 is 13 amino acids long. Combining the CDR3 with reference TRBV5-6 and TRBJ1-1 gives the whole variable domain DAGVTQSPTHLIKTRGQQVTLRCSPKSGHDTVSWYQQALGQGPQFIFQYYEEEERQRGNFPDRFSGHQFPNYSSELNVNALLLGDSALYLCASSWWENTEAFFGQGTRLTVV.

The V gene is TRBV27, the J gene TRBJ1-4; the match to TRBD1 covers 8 bases. Germline values: CDR1 MNHEY, CDR2 SMNVEV (reference sequence). V shed 7 bases and J 0 bases; nucleotides not matched to a gene: 1. The CDR3 extends over 14 amino acids. The CDR3 sequence: CASTTGATNEKLFF. The CDR3 coding sequence is TGTGCCAGCACGACAGGGGCAACTAATGAAAAACTGTTTTTT.

The rearrangement joins TRBV28 to TRBJ1-1; D perhaps matches TRBD1 (5 bases). This CDR3 region has 16 residues. Germline values: CDR1 MDHEN, CDR2 SYDVKM. V dropped 4 bases and J dropped 0 bases, with 15 bases sitting between them. The CDR3 region is CASSSKPGVMNTEAFF. Here the CDR3 DNA reads TGTGCCAGCAGTTCAAAGCCGGGGGTCATGAACACTGAAGCTTTCTTT.